A selection of T cell receptor beta chains follows, all from one sample in a study of blood T cell repertoires in COVID-19. Only in-frame clones appear in the TCRdb table, and some are missing; sequencing was by immunoSEQ multiplex PCR. The table lists tens of thousands of clones, around 84% of them singletons, with 12% in the top ten. Material for sequencing was peripheral blood. The source is a human donor in a cohort sampled during active COVID-19. The CDR3 runs from the conserved cysteine through the conserved F or W. D genes are given only for firm matches.

D: NA; J: TRBJ1-1; V: TRBV7-8; CDR3: CASSSPVGAPSEAFF; DNA: TGTGCCAGCAGCTCGCCGGTGGGGGCCCCGTCTGAAGCTTTCTTT
D: TRBD1; J: TRBJ1-2; V: TRBV7-9; CDR3: CASSSGTGGDYGYTF; DNA: TGTGCCAGCAGCTCCGGGACAGGGGGCGACTATGGCTACACCTTC
D: NA; J: TRBJ1-2; V: TRBV16; CDR3: CASSQTPGGKYGYTF; DNA: TGTGCCAGCAGCCAAACGCCCGGGGGGAAGTATGGCTACACCTTC
D: NA; J: TRBJ1-2; V: TRBV20-1; CDR3: CSARRGGGYTF; DNA: TGCAGTGCTAGAAGGGGGGGAGGCTACACCTTC
D: NA; J: TRBJ2-1; V: TRBV10-3; CDR3: CAISGSGRQGTYNEQFF; DNA: TGTGCCATCAGTGGATCCGGTCGGCAGGGGACCTACAATGAGCAGTTCTTC
D: NA; J: TRBJ1-2; V: TRBV6-2/TRBV6-3; CDR3: CASSRPDGKNYGYTF; DNA: TGTGCCAGCAGTCGTCCGGACGGGAAAAACTATGGCTACACCTTC
D: TRBD2; J: TRBJ2-6; V: TRBV6-1; CDR3: CASSEAGTTGANVLTF; DNA: TGTGCCAGCAGTGAAGCTGGGACTACTGGGGCCAACGTCCTGACTTTC
D: TRBD2; J: TRBJ2-1; V: TRBV9; CDR3: CASSDGASGSREQFF; DNA: TGTGCCAGCAGCGATGGGGCTAGCGGGAGTAGGGAGCAGTTCTTC
D: NA; J: TRBJ2-2; V: TRBV29-1; CDR3: CSVESMTVVLDGREKNTGELFF; DNA: TGCAGCGTTGAATCTATGACAGTGGTATTGGACGGGAGAGAGAAGAACACCGGGGAGCTGTTTTTT
D: NA; J: TRBJ2-5; V: TRBV5-4; CDR3: CASSKDDSLQETQYF; DNA: TGTGCCAGCAGCAAAGACGACAGTTTACAAGAGACCCAGTACTTC
D: NA; J: TRBJ1-5; V: TRBV24-1; CDR3: CATATGNNQPQHF; DNA: TGTGCCACAGCGACAGGAAACAATCAGCCCCAGCATTTT
D: TRBD2; J: TRBJ2-2; V: TRBV9; CDR3: CASSAGGLAGTGELFF; DNA: TGTGCCAGCAGCGCCGGGGGACTAGCGGGGACCGGGGAGCTGTTTTTT
D: NA; J: TRBJ1-6; V: TRBV5-1; CDR3: CASSLATGSSYNSPLHF; DNA: TGCGCCAGCAGCTTGGCCACAGGTAGCTCCTATAATTCACCCCTCCACTTT
D: NA; J: TRBJ2-3; V: TRBV21-1; CDR3: CASSWRHYRGSTDTQYF; DNA: TGTGCCAGCAGCTGGAGACATTACAGGGGAAGCACAGATACGCAGTATTTT
D: NA; J: TRBJ1-6; V: TRBV19; CDR3: CASSITPVGTGNSPLHF; DNA: TGTGCCAGTAGTATCACCCCGGTAGGAACAGGGAATTCACCCCTCCACTTT